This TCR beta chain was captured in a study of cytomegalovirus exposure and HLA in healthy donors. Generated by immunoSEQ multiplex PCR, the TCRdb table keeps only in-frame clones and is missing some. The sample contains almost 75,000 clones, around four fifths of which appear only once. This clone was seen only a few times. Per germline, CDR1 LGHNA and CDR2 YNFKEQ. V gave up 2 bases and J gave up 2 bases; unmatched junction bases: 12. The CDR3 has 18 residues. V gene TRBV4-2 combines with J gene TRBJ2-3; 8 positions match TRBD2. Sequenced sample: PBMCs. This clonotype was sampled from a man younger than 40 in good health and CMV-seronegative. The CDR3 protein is CASSQNEPGTRNTDTQYF. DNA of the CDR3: TGTGCCAGCAGCCAAAATGAACCCGGGACTAGGAACACAGATACGCAGTATTTT.